The clone carrying this T cell receptor (beta chain) has a handful of counts. CDR3 length: 15 residues. CDR1 is KGHSH and CDR2 is LQKENI in the germline V gene. V dropped 6 bases and J dropped 2 bases, with 14 bases sitting between them. Only in-frame clones appear in the TCRdb table, and some are missing; sequencing was by immunoSEQ multiplex PCR. Of around 400,000 clones listed, around 87% are singletons. These data come from a study of blood T cell repertoires in COVID-19. The V call is TRBV18, the J call TRBJ1-5; unclear D gene. The clonotype originates from a woman between 55 and 75 years old with COVID-19, enrolled during active disease. The sample consisted of peripheral blood. The CDR3 nucleotides are TGTGCCAGCTCCACCAGCGGGGTGGGCAATCAGCCCCAGCATTTT. Translating it yields CASSTSGVGNQPQHF.